This T cell receptor beta chain was observed in a study of blood T cell repertoires in COVID-19. Study-level background: PBMCs, B-cell-depleted T cells, or T cells were the source of the cDNA or gDNA that made up the material.

In the original analysis: Amplification of reference gene primers provided the estimated nucleated cell counts. Only in-frame clones appear in the TCRdb table, and some are missing; sequencing was by immunoSEQ multiplex PCR. The V and J calls and clone size were taken over from that table, and D and trimming were inferred from the DNA. The sample lists around 80,000 clones, 88% occurring once. The germline CDR1 and CDR2 sequences are SGHVS and FNYEAQ. This CDR3 region has 18 residues. V shed 5 bases, J shed 6 bases, and the junction held 16 bases outside the gene matches. The V and J genes are TRBV7-6 and TRBJ2-1, with 10 bases identical to TRBD2. The sequencing input was peripheral blood. The receptor's source is a woman older than 75 with acute or convalescent COVID-19. The CDR3 bases are TGTGCCAGCAGCAAAAACCCACCTAGCGGGGGCAGGGGCAATGAGCAGTTCTTC. Its translation: CASSKNPPSGGRGNEQFF.